This TCR beta chain was documented in a study of OX40 agonist ivuxolimab in advanced cancers. This CDR3 is 14 amino acids long. Generated by immunoSEQ multiplex PCR, the TCRdb table keeps only in-frame clones and is missing some. The profile covers some 19,000 clones, with around 82% appearing a single time and roughly 3.8% taken by the ten largest. The sequencing used CD4+ or CD8+ T cells sorted from blood, collected in a trial of the OX40 agonist ivuxolimab. This TCR was sampled from an adult with an advanced solid tumor such as melanoma, head and neck, liver or kidney cancer. V and J are TRBV21-1 and TRBJ2-5; TRBD2, the D gene given by the table, was not confirmed from the DNA. TRBV21-1 is annotated as a pseudogene. The DNA for the CDR3 is TGTGCCAGCAGCAAGAGCCTTGAGGCGGAGACCCAGTACTTC. The encoded protein is CASSKSLEAETQYF.